A selection of T cell receptor beta chains follows, all from one sample in a study of PD-1 blockade in classical Hodgkin lymphoma. Only in-frame clones appear in the TCRdb table, and some are missing; sequencing was by immunoSEQ multiplex PCR. The table lists approximately 21,000 clones, roughly 70% of them singletons. The sequenced sample was peripheral blood mononuclear cells (PBMCs), obtained before the fourth cycle of nivolumab. These receptors originate from a human donor with classical Hodgkin lymphoma. Each CDR3 is given with its conserved first and last residue. The order of the fields is V gene, clone size, J gene, D gene, CDR3 protein, CDR3 DNA. D genes are given only for firm matches. Rows may omit the clone size; those that give it use once, few, many or a size class.

TRBV7-2	.	TRBJ1-3	.	CASSSGLNSGNTIYF	TGTGCCAGCAGCTCCGGACTGAACTCTGGAAACACCATATATTTT
TRBV28	.	TRBJ1-6	.	CASSPSVYNSPLHF	TGTGCCAGCAGTCCCTCAGTCTATAATTCACCCCTCCACTTT
TRBV5-1	.	TRBJ1-1	.	CASSSNTGSAEAFF	TGCGCCAGCAGCTCGAATACAGGGTCCGCTGAAGCTTTCTTT
TRBV4-3	once	TRBJ2-2	.	CASSQVLTGELFF	TGCGCCAGCAGCCAAGTGTTAACCGGGGAGCTGTTTTTT
TRBV7-9	.	TRBJ1-5	.	CASSLEYSNQPQHF	TGTGCCAGCAGCCTTGAATATAGCAATCAGCCCCAGCATTTT
TRBV11-3	.	TRBJ1-1	.	CASSFPGGDYEAFF	TGTGCCAGCAGCTTCCCGGGGGGGGACTATGAAGCTTTCTTT
TRBV28	once	TRBJ1-5	TRBD1	CASRRTGTSNQPQHF	TGTGCCAGCAGACGGACAGGGACCAGCAATCAGCCCCAGCATTTT
TRBV7-9	.	TRBJ1-1	TRBD1	CASRSGQGKNTEAFF	TGTGCCAGCAGATCTGGACAGGGCAAGAACACTGAAGCTTTCTTT
TRBV6-5	.	TRBJ2-7	.	CASSYSPPPRPYEQYF	TGTGCCAGCAGTTACTCGCCGCCGCCCCGGCCCTACGAGCAGTACTTC
TRBV6-5	.	TRBJ1-2	TRBD1	CASKTGNEDYGYTF	TGTGCCAGCAAGACAGGGAATGAGGACTATGGCTACACCTTC
TRBV7-2	.	TRBJ2-4	TRBD2	CASSSLLGAGGPRGNIQYF	TGTGCCAGCAGCTCCCTTCTAGGAGCGGGAGGGCCTCGGGGAAACATTCAGTACTTC
TRBV5-4	.	TRBJ2-3	TRBD2	CASSLGSSGGAYTQYF	TGTGCCAGCAGCTTAGGTTCTAGCGGGGGGGCTTATACGCAGTATTTT
TRBV11-2	.	TRBJ1-2	.	CASSLGGAGGYTF	TGTGCCAGCAGCCTAGGGGGGGCTGGGGGCTACACCTTC
TRBV29-1	.	TRBJ2-3	TRBD1	CSVGPGQTTDTQYF	TGCAGCGTTGGTCCGGGACAGACCACAGATACGCAGTATTTT
TRBV10-3	medium-sized	TRBJ1-1	.	CAPRGRNTEAFF	TGTGCCCCGCGCGGGAGGAACACTGAAGCTTTCTTT
TRBV20-1	.	TRBJ2-7	.	CSANTGYEQYF	TGCAGTGCCAATACAGGGTACGAGCAGTACTTC
TRBV28	.	TRBJ1-2	.	CASTSGTNYGYTF	TGTGCCAGCACCAGCGGGACTAACTATGGCTACACCTTC
TRBV6-5	.	TRBJ2-1	.	CASITGNNEQFF	TGTGCCAGCATCACCGGCAACAATGAGCAGTTCTTC
TRBV4-2	.	TRBJ1-1	.	CASSQEIFGNTEAFF	TGTGCCAGCAGCCAAGAAATATTTGGGAACACTGAAGCTTTCTTT
TRBV9	.	TRBJ1-4	.	CASSGGRAPGEKLFF	TGTGCCAGCAGCGGGGGCCGGGCCCCGGGGGAAAAACTGTTTTTT
TRBV5-4	.	TRBJ2-7	TRBD1	CASSPETGVFEQYF	TGTGCCAGCAGCCCGGAGACAGGGGTTTTCGAGCAGTACTTC
TRBV4-1	.	TRBJ1-2	.	CASSPTAGTNYGYTF	TGCGCCAGCAGCCCCACCGCCGGTACTAACTATGGCTACACCTTC
TRBV27	.	TRBJ2-7	TRBD1	CASSSTIGRQGRQYF	TGTGCCAGCAGTTCCACTATAGGGAGACAGGGGCGGCAGTACTTC
TRBV7-2	.	TRBJ2-7	TRBD2	CASSLERGLYEQYF	TGTGCCAGCAGCTTAGAGCGGGGTCTATACGAGCAGTACTTC
TRBV19	.	TRBJ2-7	.	CASSSGGLGYEQYF	TGTGCCAGTAGTTCCGGGGGTTTGGGGTACGAGCAGTACTTC
TRBV10-3	.	TRBJ2-7	TRBD2	CAISESAGGTYEQYF	TGTGCCATCAGTGAGTCAGCGGGGGGGACCTACGAGCAGTACTTC
TRBV7-9	few	TRBJ2-7	.	CASSLATSEQYF	TGTGCCAGCAGCTTAGCAACAAGCGAGCAGTACTTC
TRBV2	.	TRBJ1-1	.	CASRRTPMNTEAFF	TGTGCCAGCAGAAGGACGCCTATGAACACTGAAGCTTTCTTT
TRBV7-2	few	TRBJ2-1	TRBD1	CASSLGQGLNNEQFF	TGTGCCAGCAGCTTAGGACAGGGGCTCAACAATGAGCAGTTCTTC
TRBV19	.	TRBJ2-7	.	CASREGYEQYF	TGTGCCAGTAGAGAGGGTTACGAGCAGTACTTC
TRBV7-9	.	TRBJ1-1	.	CASSPNLDTEAFF	TGTGCCAGCAGTCCAAACCTAGACACTGAAGCTTTCTTT
TRBV18	medium-sized	TRBJ1-6	.	CASSPPGGYNSPLHF	TGTGCCAGCTCACCACCGGGCGGGTATAATTCACCCCTCCACTTT
TRBV7-9	.	TRBJ1-6	.	CASSLDSPLHF	TGTGCCAGCAGCTTAGACAGTCCCCTCCACTTT
TRBV2	.	TRBJ2-1	TRBD2	CASRVTSGDYNEQFF	TGTGCCAGCAGGGTGACTAGCGGTGATTACAATGAGCAGTTCTTC
TRBV18	.	TRBJ1-1	.	CASSEGLNTEAFF	TGTGCCAGCTCGGAGGGGCTGAACACTGAAGCTTTCTTT
TRBV4-2	.	TRBJ1-1	.	CASSQEHRLNTEAFF	TGTGCCAGCAGCCAAGAGCACCGATTGAACACTGAAGCTTTCTTT
TRBV4-2	.	TRBJ1-3	.	CASSQDWGTSGNTIYF	TGTGCCAGCAGCCAAGATTGGGGGACCTCTGGAAACACCATATATTTT